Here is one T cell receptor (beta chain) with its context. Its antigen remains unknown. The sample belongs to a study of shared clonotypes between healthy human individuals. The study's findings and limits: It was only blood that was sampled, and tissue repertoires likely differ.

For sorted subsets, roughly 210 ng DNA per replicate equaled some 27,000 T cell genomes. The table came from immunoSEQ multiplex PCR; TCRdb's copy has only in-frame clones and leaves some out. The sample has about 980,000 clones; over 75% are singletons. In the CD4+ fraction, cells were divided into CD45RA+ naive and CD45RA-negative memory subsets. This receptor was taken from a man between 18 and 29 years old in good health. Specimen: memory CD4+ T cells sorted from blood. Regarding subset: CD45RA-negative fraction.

CDR3 in DNA: TGCGCCAGCAGTGAGCAGACAGGGGTCCATGAGCAGTTCTTC. This translates into CASSEQTGVHEQFF. The chain uses TRBV10-1 and TRBJ2-1; 8 nucleotides line up with TRBD1. The CDR3 length is 14 residues. Germline V gene lookup returns CDR1 WNHNN and CDR2 SYGVQD (reference sequence). The trim removed 2 bases at V and 8 bases at J, leaving 5 bases unmatched.